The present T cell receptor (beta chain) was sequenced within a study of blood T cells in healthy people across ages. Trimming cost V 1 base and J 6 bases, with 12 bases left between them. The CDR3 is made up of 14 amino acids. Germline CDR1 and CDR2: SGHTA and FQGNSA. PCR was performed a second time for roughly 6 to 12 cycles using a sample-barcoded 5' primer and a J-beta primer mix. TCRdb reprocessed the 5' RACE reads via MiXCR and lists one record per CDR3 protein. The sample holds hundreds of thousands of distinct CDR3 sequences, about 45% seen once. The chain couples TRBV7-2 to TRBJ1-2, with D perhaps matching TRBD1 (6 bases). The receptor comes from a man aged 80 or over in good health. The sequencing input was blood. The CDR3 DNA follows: TGTGCCAGCAGCTTAGTCCGGGGGCGGGATGGCTACACCTTC. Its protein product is CASSLVRGRDGYTF.